These 12 T cell receptor beta chains originate from one sample sequenced in a study of blood T cell repertoires in COVID-19. Clones were sequenced by immunoSEQ multiplex PCR, and TCRdb holds only the in-frame ones, with some missing. The sample shows some 300,000 clones, approximately 90% of them seen only once. The sequenced sample consisted of PBMCs or T cells enriched from blood (not recorded which). The receptors here all came from a woman in her forties who had recovered from COVID-19.

The chain is built from TRBV6-5 and TRBJ2-5, with D tentatively TRBD1 (5 bases). Germline assignment: CDR1 MNHEY and CDR2 SVGAGI. The CDR3 length is 14 residues. Between the trimmed V and J ends, which lost 7 bases and 5 bases, there was a span of 17 bases. The CDR3 DNA is TGTGCCAGCAAACGACAGCTACTCCAGGAGACCCAGTACTTC. It codes for CASKRQLLQETQYF.

A word on this clone: Within the sample, other DNA sequences also encode this same CDR3. The chain carries TRBV7-9 and TRBJ2-7; D is unclear. Deletions cut 2 bases from V and 4 bases from J, with 6 bases between. CDR3 length equals 12 residues. CDR1 and CDR2 (germline): SEHNR, FQNEAQ (reference sequence). DNA of the CDR3: TGTGCCAGCAGCTTAACGGGTTACGAGCAGTACTTC. It yields the protein CASSLTGYEQYF.

CDR3 DNA: TGTGCCAGCAGTGAACAGGGGTACGAGCAGTACTTC. Protein product: CASSEQGYEQYF. The chain employs TRBV25-1 and TRBJ2-7; possibly TRBD1 for D (6 bases). The germline V gene has CDR1 MGHDK and CDR2 SYGVNS. Trimming pared 2 bases from V and 4 bases from J, leaving 6 bases between. The CDR3 spans 12 residues.

This chain links TRBV5-1 with TRBJ2-7, with 9 nucleotides matching TRBD2. The CDR3 is 14 residues long. With V trimmed by 4 bases and J by 3 bases, 5 bases remained unmatched. Germline loops: CDR1 SGHRS, CDR2 YFSETQ. Here the CDR3 reads CASSQTSGLYEQYF. The CDR3 DNA reads as TGCGCCAGCAGCCAAACTAGCGGGCTCTACGAGCAGTACTTC.

The chain has TRBV3-1 (or the pseudogene TRBV3-2) and TRBJ1-2; TRBD1 is a possible D gene (5 bases). This CDR3 is built from 15 residues. V was pared by 3 bases and J by 7 bases, with 18 bases between. CDR1 and CDR2 (germline): LGHDT, YNNKEL (reference sequence). The CDR3 DNA sequence: TGTGCCAGCAGCCAGGCGCAGGGCGCCTCCGCTGGCTACACCTTC. Its protein product is CASSQAQGASAGYTF.

The chain carries TRBV7-6 and TRBJ2-3; the match to TRBD2 covers 12 bases. The V and J ends lost 5 bases and 2 bases, in that order; junction bases with no gene match: 11. This CDR3 has 18 residues. From germline, CDR1 is SGHVS and CDR2 FNYEAQ. The CDR3 loop is CASSLLGTSGLDTDTQYF. The CDR3 nucleotides read TGTGCCAGCAGCCTTTTAGGGACTAGCGGGCTCGACACAGATACGCAGTATTTT.

The chain combines TRBV18 with TRBJ2-7; D is perhaps TRBD2 (5 bases). The V gene lost 3 bases and the J gene lost 1 base, with 7 bases spanning the gap. There are 13 residues in the CDR3. CDR1 and CDR2 from the germline V gene are KGHSH and LQKENI. CDR3 bases: TGTGCCAGCTCACCCGGGAAATCCTACGAGCAGTACTTC. Translated: CASSPGKSYEQYF. The full variable domain, in which reference TRBV18 and TRBJ2-7 provide the parts outside the CDR3, is NAGVMQNPRHLVRRRGQEARLRCSPMKGHSHVYWYRQLPEEGLKFMVYLQKENIIDESGMPKERFSAEFPKEGPSILRIQQVVRGDSAAYFCASSPGKSYEQYFGPGTRLTVT.

The chain has TRBV29-1 and TRBJ2-3; the D gene is possibly TRBD2 (6 bases). This CDR3 is built from 13 residues. V shed 6 bases and J shed 3 bases, with 13 bases lying between them. CDR1 and CDR2 (germline): SQVTM, ANQGSEA. The CDR3 loop reads CSVEGPVTDTQYF. DNA of the CDR3: TGCAGCGTGGAGGGGCCTGTGACAGATACGCAGTATTTT.

The rearrangement links TRBV3-1 (or the pseudogene TRBV3-2) to TRBJ1-1, with TRBD1 as a possible D gene (5 bases). The CDR3 has 13 residues. V lost 4 bases and J lost 5, with 11 bases in between. CDR1 LGHDT and CDR2 YNNKEL come from the germline V gene (reference sequence). CDR3 nucleotides: TGTGCCAGCAGCCTCACAAGGGGAACTGAAGCTTTCTTT. Amino acids: CASSLTRGTEAFF.

The CDR3 loop is CASSEEPRVSYEQYF. As DNA, the CDR3 is TGTGCCAGCAGTGAGGAGCCCAGGGTATCCTACGAGCAGTACTTC. V gene TRBV6-4 combines with J gene TRBJ2-7; possibly TRBD1 for D (5 bases). The germline CDR1 and CDR2 sequences are MRHNA and SNTAGT. V shed 3 bases and J shed 1 base, with 13 bases lying between them. This CDR3 comprises 15 residues.

The rearrangement joins TRBV6-5 to TRBJ2-2; D not certain. V was trimmed by 2 bases and J by 4 bases, leaving 5 bases between them. Germline lookup yields CDR1 MNHEY and CDR2 SVGAGI. The CDR3 extends over 13 amino acids. CDR3 in amino acids: CASSYTTTGELFF. Here the CDR3 DNA reads TGTGCCAGCAGTTACACTACCACCGGGGAGCTGTTTTTT.

This chain uses TRBV9 with TRBJ2-6, with 8 bases identical to TRBD1. The germline V gene has CDR1 SGDLS and CDR2 YYNGEE. The CDR3 runs 18 residues. The V segment lost 4 bases and the J segment 1 base; nucleotides outside the gene matches: 10. The CDR3 sequence: CASSFRTGRSSGANVLTF. The CDR3 DNA reads TGTGCCAGCAGCTTCCGGACAGGGAGGTCGTCTGGGGCCAACGTCCTGACTTTC.